A selection of T cell receptor beta chains follows, all from one sample in a study of T cells in lung cancer brain metastases. Using immunoSEQ multiplex PCR, the repertoire was profiled, and TCRdb retains in-frame clones only, with some absent. The profile shows 4,400 or so clones, 70% to 90% of them singletons. The material sequenced was tumor tissue from the primary lung tumor. The origin of the receptors is a woman between 45 and 60 years old with non-small cell lung cancer. CDR3s include the opening cysteine and the closing phenylalanine or tryptophan. A D gene is named only where the DNA matches it firmly. Clone sizes are given selectively: once, few, many, or a class where the clone is expanded.

d_gene: -
j_gene: TRBJ2-4
v_gene: TRBV27
abundance: -
CDR3aa: CASSSVLAKNIQYF
CDR3nt: TGTGCCAGCAGTTCGGTTCTAGCCAAAAACATTCAGTACTTC

d_gene: -
j_gene: TRBJ2-1
v_gene: TRBV20-1
abundance: -
CDR3aa: CSASLGGEQFF
CDR3nt: TGCAGTGCTAGTTTGGGAGGTGAGCAGTTCTTC

d_gene: -
j_gene: TRBJ2-3
v_gene: TRBV6-5
abundance: -
CDR3aa: CASRSTDTQYF
CDR3nt: TGTGCCAGCAGGTCCACAGATACGCAGTATTTT

d_gene: TRBD1
j_gene: TRBJ1-1
v_gene: TRBV7-9
abundance: -
CDR3aa: CASSLTGTGYTEAFF
CDR3nt: TGTGCCAGCAGCCTTACCGGGACAGGGTACACTGAAGCTTTCTTT

d_gene: -
j_gene: TRBJ1-2
v_gene: TRBV19
abundance: -
CDR3aa: CASTRPGGIGYTF
CDR3nt: TGTGCCAGTACCCGCCCGGGTGGAATAGGCTACACCTTC

d_gene: -
j_gene: TRBJ2-1
v_gene: TRBV6-6
abundance: -
CDR3aa: CASSYSPTYAGNEQFF
CDR3nt: TGTGCCAGCAGTTACTCGCCGACTTACGCTGGCAATGAGCAGTTCTTC

d_gene: -
j_gene: TRBJ1-5
v_gene: TRBV7-2
abundance: -
CDR3aa: CASSQESGEYQPQHF
CDR3nt: TGTGCCAGCAGTCAGGAATCAGGGGAATATCAGCCCCAGCATTTT

d_gene: -
j_gene: TRBJ2-1
v_gene: TRBV5-4
abundance: once
CDR3aa: CASSLGVANNEQFF
CDR3nt: TGTGCCAGCAGCTTGGGGGTGGCAAACAATGAGCAGTTCTTC

d_gene: -
j_gene: TRBJ2-2
v_gene: TRBV18
abundance: -
CDR3aa: CASSETGELFF
CDR3nt: TGTGCCAGCTCAGAAACCGGGGAGCTGTTTTTT

d_gene: TRBD2
j_gene: TRBJ2-3
v_gene: TRBV11-3
abundance: -
CDR3aa: CASSPGTSGYSTDTQYF
CDR3nt: TGTGCCAGCAGCCCCGGGACTAGCGGATATAGCACAGATACGCAGTATTTT